This record looks at one T cell receptor (beta chain) sequence and its context. Its antigen is as yet unknown. The sample belongs to a study of cytomegalovirus exposure and HLA in healthy donors. The PCR made use of 60 Vbeta and 13 Jbeta primers. The repertoire was sequenced with immunoSEQ multiplex PCR; TCRdb's copy has only in-frame clones and lacks some. The data contain some 170,000 clones, roughly 80% of them singletons. The J segment lost 1 base and the V segment lost 4 bases, leaving 18 bases of the junction unmatched. In germline, CDR1 is SGHRS, CDR2 YFSETQ. The CDR3 covers 20 residues. General study findings and limits: Some TCR beta chains (about 180 of them) were listed as cytomegalovirus-associated.

The chain uses TRBV5-1 and TRBJ2-5; 11 bases fit TRBD2. The source of this sequence is a woman between 50 and 59 years old in good health and CMV-seronegative. What was sequenced was PBMCs. The CDR3 region has the DNA TGCGCCAGCAGCGTAGTAACTAGCGGGGGAGCTTCCTATTCCCAAGAGACCCAGTACTTC. Its translation is CASSVVTSGGASYSQETQYF.